This TCR beta chain comes out of a study of memory CD4+ T cells and cytomegalovirus serostatus. The wider study: Donors were healthy Belgian adults, 10 or so CMV seropositive and about two dozen seronegative. General observations from the study: The CMV-associated TCR signature appears largely within the CD4+ memory repertoire.

As to this clone: What it recognizes is unknown.

Profiling relied on immunoSEQ multiplex PCR, and the TCRdb table lists in-frame clones only, not all of them. The data contain 30,000 to 40,000 clones, 79% of them singletons. Single viable CD3+CD4+CD8-CD45RO+ cells were sorted as the memory CD4+ T cells. V dropped 6 bases and J dropped 0 bases, with 14 bases sitting between them. The CDR3 contains 15 residues. Germline assignment: CDR1 LNHDA and CDR2 SQIVND (reference sequence). This TCR derives from an adult in good health and CMV-seropositive. The sequencing sample was made of memory CD4+ T cells from blood. The V gene is TRBV19, the J gene TRBJ2-5; D assignment may be TRBD1 or TRBD2 (6 bases each). The CDR3 here is CASRLTGANQETQYF. The CDR3 DNA follows: TGTGCCAGTAGGCTTACGGGGGCCAACCAAGAGACCCAGTACTTC.